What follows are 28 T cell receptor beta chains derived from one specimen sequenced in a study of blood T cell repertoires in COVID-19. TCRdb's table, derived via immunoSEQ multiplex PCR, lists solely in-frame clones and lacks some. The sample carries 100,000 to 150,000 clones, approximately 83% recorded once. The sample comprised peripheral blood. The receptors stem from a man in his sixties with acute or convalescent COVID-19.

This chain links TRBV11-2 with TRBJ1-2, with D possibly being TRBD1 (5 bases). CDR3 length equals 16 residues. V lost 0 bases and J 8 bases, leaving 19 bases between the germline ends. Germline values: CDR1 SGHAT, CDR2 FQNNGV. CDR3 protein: CASSLDNSRVTGGYTF. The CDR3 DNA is TGTGCCAGCAGCTTAGATAATAGCAGGGTAACTGGCGGCTACACCTTC.

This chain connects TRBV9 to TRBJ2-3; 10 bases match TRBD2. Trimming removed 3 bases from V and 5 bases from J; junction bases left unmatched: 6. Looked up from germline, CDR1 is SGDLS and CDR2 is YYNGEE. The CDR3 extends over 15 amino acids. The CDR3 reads CASSALAGEGDTQYF. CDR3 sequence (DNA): TGTGCCAGCAGCGCTCTAGCGGGAGAAGGAGATACGCAGTATTTT.

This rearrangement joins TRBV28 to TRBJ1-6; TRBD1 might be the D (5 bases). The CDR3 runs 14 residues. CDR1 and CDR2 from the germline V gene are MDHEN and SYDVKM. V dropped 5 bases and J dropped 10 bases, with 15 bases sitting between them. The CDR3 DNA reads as TGTGCCAGCAGTGTATCCCTGGGGCGCTCACCCCTCCACTTT. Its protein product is CASSVSLGRSPLHF.

The CDR3 DNA sequence: TGTGCCAGCAGGTCGACAGGGAATAGAATTGCGAACACCGGGGAGCTGTTTTTT. Residues: CASRSTGNRIANTGELFF. The chain has TRBV27 and TRBJ2-2; 7 bases are shared with TRBD1. CDR1 is MNHEY and CDR2 is SMNVEV in the germline V gene (reference sequence). With 6 bases clipped from V and 0 bases from J, the junction kept 13 bases outside the gene matches. This CDR3 is built from 18 residues.

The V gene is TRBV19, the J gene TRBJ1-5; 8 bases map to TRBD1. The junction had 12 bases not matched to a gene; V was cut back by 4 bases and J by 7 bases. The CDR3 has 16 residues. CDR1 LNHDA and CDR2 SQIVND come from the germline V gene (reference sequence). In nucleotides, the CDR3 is TGTGCCAGTAGTAGTTTTGTGACAGGGGTAGTCCAGCCCCAGCATTTT. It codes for CASSSFVTGVVQPQHF.

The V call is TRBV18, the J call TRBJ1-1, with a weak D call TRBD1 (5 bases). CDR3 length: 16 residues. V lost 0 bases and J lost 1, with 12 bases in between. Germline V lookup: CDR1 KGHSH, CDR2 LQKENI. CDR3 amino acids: CASSPPGRQKNTEAFF. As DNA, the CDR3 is TGTGCCAGCTCACCACCGGGGCGACAGAAGAACACTGAAGCTTTCTTT.

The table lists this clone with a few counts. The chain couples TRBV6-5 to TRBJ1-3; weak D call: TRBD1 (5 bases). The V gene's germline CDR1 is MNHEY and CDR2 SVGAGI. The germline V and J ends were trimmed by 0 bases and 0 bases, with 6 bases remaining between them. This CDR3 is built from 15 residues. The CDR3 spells CASSYSRDSGNTIYF. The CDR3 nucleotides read TGTGCCAGCAGTTACTCCAGGGACTCTGGAAACACCATATATTTT.

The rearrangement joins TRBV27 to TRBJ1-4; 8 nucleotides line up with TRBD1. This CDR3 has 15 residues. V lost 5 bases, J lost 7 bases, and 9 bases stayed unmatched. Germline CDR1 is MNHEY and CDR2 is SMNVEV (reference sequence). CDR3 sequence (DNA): TGTGCCAGCAGTCCCGAAGACAGGGGACCTGAAAAACTGTTTTTT. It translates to CASSPEDRGPEKLFF.

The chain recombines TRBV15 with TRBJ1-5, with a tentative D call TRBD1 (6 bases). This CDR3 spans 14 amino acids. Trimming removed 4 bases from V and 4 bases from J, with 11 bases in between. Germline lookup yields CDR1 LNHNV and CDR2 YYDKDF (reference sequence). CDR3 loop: CATSITGLNQPQHF. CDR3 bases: TGTGCCACCAGCATAACAGGGCTTAATCAGCCCCAGCATTTT. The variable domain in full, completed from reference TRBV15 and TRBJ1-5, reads DAMVIQNPRYQVTQFGKPVTLSCSQTLNHNVMYWYQQKSSQAPKLLFHYYDKDFNNEADTPDNFQSRRPNTSFCFLDIRSPGLGDTAMYLCATSITGLNQPQHFGDGTRLSIL.

For the CDR3, the DNA is TGTGCCAGCAGCCCCCATACGACTAGCGGGAGGGGGGGCAAAAACATTCAGTACTTC. This gives the protein CASSPHTTSGRGGKNIQYF. V is TRBV7-8 and J is TRBJ2-4; 14 bases line up with TRBD2. The CDR3 has 19 amino acids. CDR1 and CDR2 from the germline V gene are SGHVS and FQNEAQ. The junction had 12 bases not matched to a gene; V was cut back by 5 bases and J by 3 bases. Complete variable domain (other parts from reference TRBV7-8 and TRBJ2-4): GAGVSQSPRYKVAKRGQDVALRCDPISGHVSLFWYQQALGQGPEFLTYFQNEAQLDKSGLPSDRFFAERPEGSVSTLKIQRTQQEDSAVYLCASSPHTTSGRGGKNIQYFGAGTRLSVL.

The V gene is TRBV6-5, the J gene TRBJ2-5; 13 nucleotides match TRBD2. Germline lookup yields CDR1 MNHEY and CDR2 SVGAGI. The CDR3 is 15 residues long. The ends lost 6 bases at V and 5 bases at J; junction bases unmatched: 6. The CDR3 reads CASRGLAGFGETQYF. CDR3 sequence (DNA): TGTGCCAGCAGGGGACTAGCGGGATTTGGGGAGACCCAGTACTTC.

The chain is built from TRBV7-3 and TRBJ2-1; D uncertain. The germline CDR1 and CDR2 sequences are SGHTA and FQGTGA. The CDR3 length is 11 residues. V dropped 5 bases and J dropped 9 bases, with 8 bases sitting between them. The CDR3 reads CASSLGTEQFF. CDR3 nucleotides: TGTGCCAGCAGCCTAGGAACTGAGCAGTTCTTC.

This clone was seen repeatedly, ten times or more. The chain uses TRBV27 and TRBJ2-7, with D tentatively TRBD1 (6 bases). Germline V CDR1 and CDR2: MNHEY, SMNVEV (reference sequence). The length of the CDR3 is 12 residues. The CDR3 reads CATRGLVNEQYF. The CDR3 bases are TGTGCGACGAGGGGGTTGGTCAACGAGCAGTACTTC.

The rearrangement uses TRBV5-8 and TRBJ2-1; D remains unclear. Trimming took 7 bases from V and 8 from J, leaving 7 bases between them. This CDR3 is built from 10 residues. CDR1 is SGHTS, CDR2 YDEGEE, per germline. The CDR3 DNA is TGTGCCAGCCCAGGCCATGAGCAGTTCTTC. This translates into CASPGHEQFF.

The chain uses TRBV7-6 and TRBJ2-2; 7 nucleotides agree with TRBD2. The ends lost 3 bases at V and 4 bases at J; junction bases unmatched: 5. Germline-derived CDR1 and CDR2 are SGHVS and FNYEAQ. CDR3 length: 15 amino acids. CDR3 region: CASSLRSGTTGELFF. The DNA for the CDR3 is TGTGCCAGCAGCTTGAGGAGCGGGACCACCGGGGAGCTGTTTTTT.

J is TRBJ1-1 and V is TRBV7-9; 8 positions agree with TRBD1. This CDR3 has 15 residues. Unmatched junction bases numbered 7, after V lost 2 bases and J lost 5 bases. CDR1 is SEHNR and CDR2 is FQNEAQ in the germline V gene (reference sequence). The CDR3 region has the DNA TGTGCCAGCAGCTTAAAAGGACAGGGCTGGACTGAAGCTTTCTTT. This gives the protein CASSLKGQGWTEAFF.

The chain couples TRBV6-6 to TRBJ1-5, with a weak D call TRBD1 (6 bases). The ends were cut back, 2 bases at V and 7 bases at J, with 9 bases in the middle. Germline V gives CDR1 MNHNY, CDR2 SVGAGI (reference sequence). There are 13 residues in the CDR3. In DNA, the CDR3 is TGTGCCAGCAGTTACGGGGGCGGGCAGCCCCAGCATTTT. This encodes CASSYGGGQPQHF.

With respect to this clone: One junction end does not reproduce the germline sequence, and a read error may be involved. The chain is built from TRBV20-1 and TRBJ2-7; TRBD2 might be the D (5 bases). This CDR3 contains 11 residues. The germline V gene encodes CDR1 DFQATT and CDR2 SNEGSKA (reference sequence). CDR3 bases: TGTTCGCCAAGCGGTTCCTACGAGCAGTACTTC. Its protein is CSPSGSYEQYF.

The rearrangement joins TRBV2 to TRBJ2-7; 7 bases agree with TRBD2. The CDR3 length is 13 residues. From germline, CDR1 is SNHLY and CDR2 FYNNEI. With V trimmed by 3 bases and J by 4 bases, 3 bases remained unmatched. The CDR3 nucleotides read TGTGCCAGCAGTGATGGCGGGAGTTACGAGCAGTACTTC. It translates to CASSDGGSYEQYF.

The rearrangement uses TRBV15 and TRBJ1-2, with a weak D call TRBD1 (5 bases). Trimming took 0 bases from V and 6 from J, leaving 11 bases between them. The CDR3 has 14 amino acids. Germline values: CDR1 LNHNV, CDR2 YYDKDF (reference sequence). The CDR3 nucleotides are TGTGCCACCAGCAGAGATATATCGGGGGATGGCTACACCTTC. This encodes CATSRDISGDGYTF.

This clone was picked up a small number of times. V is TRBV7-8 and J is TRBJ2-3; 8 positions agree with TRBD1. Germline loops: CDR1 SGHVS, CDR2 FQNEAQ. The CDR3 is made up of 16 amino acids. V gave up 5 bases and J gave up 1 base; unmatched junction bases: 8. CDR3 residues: CASSPQGARGTDTQYF. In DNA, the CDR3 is TGTGCCAGCAGCCCGCAGGGGGCGCGAGGCACAGATACGCAGTATTTT. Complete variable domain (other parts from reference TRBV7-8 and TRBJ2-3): GAGVSQSPRYKVAKRGQDVALRCDPISGHVSLFWYQQALGQGPEFLTYFQNEAQLDKSGLPSDRFFAERPEGSVSTLKIQRTQQEDSAVYLCASSPQGARGTDTQYFGPGTRLTVL.

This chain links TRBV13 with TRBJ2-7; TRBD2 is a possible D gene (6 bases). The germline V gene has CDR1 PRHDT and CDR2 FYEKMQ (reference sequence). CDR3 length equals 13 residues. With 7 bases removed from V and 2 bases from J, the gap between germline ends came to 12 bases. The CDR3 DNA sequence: TGTGCCAGCACCCGGGAGTCAACCTACGAGCAGTACTTC. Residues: CASTRESTYEQYF.

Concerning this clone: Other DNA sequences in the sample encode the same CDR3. CDR3 coding DNA: TGCGCCAGCAGCTTGGGACAGGGTGAGACCCAGTACTTC. Residues: CASSLGQGETQYF. This rearrangement joins TRBV5-1 to TRBJ2-5; 7 bases line up with TRBD1. In germline, CDR1 is SGHRS, CDR2 YFSETQ. The junction had 1 base not matched to a gene; V was cut back by 0 bases and J by 5 bases. The CDR3 covers 13 residues.

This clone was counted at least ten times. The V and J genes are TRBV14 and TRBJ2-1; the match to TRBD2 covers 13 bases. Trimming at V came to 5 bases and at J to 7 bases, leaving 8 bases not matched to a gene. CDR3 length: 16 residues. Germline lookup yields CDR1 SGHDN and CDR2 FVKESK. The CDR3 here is CASSSRLAGGLNEQFF. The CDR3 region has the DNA TGTGCCAGCAGCAGCCGACTAGCGGGAGGTCTGAATGAGCAGTTCTTC.

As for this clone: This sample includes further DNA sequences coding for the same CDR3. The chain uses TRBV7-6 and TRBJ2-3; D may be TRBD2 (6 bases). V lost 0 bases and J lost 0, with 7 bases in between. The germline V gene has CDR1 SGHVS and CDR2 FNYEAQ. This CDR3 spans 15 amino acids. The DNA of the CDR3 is TGTGCCAGCAGCTTAGCCGGGGGAAGCACAGATACGCAGTATTTT. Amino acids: CASSLAGGSTDTQYF.

This CDR3 is CASRDRASTDTQYF. The CDR3 DNA reads TGTGCCAGCAGAGACAGGGCTAGCACAGATACGCAGTATTTT. The V call is TRBV19, the J call TRBJ2-3, with 7 bases aligning to TRBD1. Unmatched junction bases numbered 6, after V lost 9 bases and J lost 0 bases. Germline lookup yields CDR1 LNHDA and CDR2 SQIVND (reference sequence). The CDR3 covers 14 residues.

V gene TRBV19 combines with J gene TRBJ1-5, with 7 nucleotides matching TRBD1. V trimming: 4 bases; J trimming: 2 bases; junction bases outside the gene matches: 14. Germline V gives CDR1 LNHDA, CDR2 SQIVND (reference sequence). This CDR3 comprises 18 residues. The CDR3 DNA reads TGTGCCAGTAGTACGGGAGGGGTAAGAGGGGGCGGCAATCAGCCCCAGCATTTT. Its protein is CASSTGGVRGGGNQPQHF.

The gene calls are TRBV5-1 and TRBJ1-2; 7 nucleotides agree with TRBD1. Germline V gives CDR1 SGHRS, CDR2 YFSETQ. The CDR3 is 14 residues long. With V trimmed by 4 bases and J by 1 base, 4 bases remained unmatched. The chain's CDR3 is CASSRDSGNYGYTF. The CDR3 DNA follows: TGCGCCAGCAGCAGGGACAGCGGTAACTATGGCTACACCTTC.